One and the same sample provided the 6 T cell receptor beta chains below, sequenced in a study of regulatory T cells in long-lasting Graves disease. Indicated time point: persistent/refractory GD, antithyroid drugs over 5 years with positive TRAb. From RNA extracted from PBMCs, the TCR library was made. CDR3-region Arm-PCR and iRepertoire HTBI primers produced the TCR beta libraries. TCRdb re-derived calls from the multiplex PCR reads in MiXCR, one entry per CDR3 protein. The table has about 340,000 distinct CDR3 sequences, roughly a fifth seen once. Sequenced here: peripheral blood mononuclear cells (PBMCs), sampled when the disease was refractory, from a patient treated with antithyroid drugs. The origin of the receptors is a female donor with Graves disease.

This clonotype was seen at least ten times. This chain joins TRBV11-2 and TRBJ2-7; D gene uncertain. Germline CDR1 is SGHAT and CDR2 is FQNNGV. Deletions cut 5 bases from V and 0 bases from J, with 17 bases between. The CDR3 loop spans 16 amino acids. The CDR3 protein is CASSAVWEASSYEQYF. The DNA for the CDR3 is TGTGCCAGCAGCGCCGTGTGGGAAGCGAGCTCCTACGAGCAGTACTTC.

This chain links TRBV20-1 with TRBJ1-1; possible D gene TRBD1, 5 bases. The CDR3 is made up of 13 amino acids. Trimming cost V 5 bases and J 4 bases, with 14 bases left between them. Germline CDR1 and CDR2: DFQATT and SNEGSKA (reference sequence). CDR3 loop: CSALGLGGTEAFF. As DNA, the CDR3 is TGCAGTGCTCTGGGGCTGGGGGGCACTGAAGCTTTCTTT.

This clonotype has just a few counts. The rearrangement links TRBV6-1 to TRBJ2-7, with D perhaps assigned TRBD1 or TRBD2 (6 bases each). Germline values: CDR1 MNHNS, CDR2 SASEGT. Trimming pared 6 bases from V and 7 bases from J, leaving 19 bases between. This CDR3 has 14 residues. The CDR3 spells CASSPGPGAWEQYF. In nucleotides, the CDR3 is TGTGCCAGCAGCCCGGGACCGGGGGCGTGGGAGCAGTACTTC.

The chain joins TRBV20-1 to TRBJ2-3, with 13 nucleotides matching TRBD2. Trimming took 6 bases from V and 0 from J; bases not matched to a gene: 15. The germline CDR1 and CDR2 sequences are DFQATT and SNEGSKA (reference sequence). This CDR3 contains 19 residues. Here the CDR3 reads CSADPIQGTSGTSTDTQYF. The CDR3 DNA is TGCAGTGCCGATCCTATACAGGGGACTAGCGGGACTAGCACAGATACGCAGTATTTT.

The CDR3 protein is CASSQWETPNQPQHF. Here the CDR3 DNA reads TGTGCCAGCTCACAATGGGAAACCCCCAATCAGCCCCAGCATTTT. The chain couples TRBV18 to TRBJ1-5; no reliable D call. This CDR3 contains 15 residues. V was shortened by 4 bases and J by 3 bases, with 13 bases between the two germline ends. The germline CDR1 and CDR2 sequences are KGHSH and LQKENI.

The CDR3 is CASSANRLGQGDEQYF. For the CDR3, the DNA is TGTGCCAGCAGCGCCAACCGTTTGGGACAGGGCGACGAGCAGTACTTC. V gene TRBV7-9 combines with J gene TRBJ2-7; 9 bases are a match to TRBD1. Per germline, CDR1 SEHNR and CDR2 FQNEAQ (reference sequence). This CDR3 comprises 16 residues. Germline trimming cut 5 bases from V and 5 bases from J; bases unmatched to any gene: 13.